These 30 T cell receptor beta chains came from one sample sequenced in a study of identical twins. TCRdb analysed the 5' RACE reads with MiXCR anew, one entry per CDR3 protein. The data contain approximately 890,000 distinct CDR3 sequences, around 12% of them singletons. These same records also appear under a second study, on yellow fever vaccine responses in identical twins.

Sequenced: PBMCs. These receptors all come from a young woman in good health.

This clonotype occurred a few times. J is TRBJ2-3 and V is TRBV9, with TRBD2 identical over 7 bases. The germline CDR1 and CDR2 sequences are SGDLS and YYNGEE. The V and J ends lost 0 bases and 6 bases, in that order; junction bases with no gene match: 10. This CDR3 has 16 amino acids. The CDR3 protein is CASSVVGGSVFDTQYF. The CDR3 DNA is TGTGCCAGCAGCGTAGTTGGCGGGAGCGTTTTTGATACGCAGTATTTT.

This clonotype showed up just a few times. This chain joins TRBV12-3 or TRBV12-4 and TRBJ1-6, with D possibly TRBD1 on 5 matching bases. Trimming stripped 6 bases from V and 10 bases from J, with 16 bases between. The CDR3 has 14 residues. DNA for the CDR3: TGTGCCAGCAGCCGGGACCGGCTCGGATCACCCCTCCACTTT. It is translated as CASSRDRLGSPLHF.

At least ten counts were recorded for this clonotype. The chain uses TRBV29-1 and TRBJ2-1, with D possibly matching TRBD1 (6 bases). V lost 4 bases to trimming and J lost 1 base, with 11 bases between them. Germline loops: CDR1 SQVTM, CDR2 ANQGSEA. CDR3 length equals 14 residues. In DNA, the CDR3 is TGCAGCGTTGTAAGACAGGAGTCCTACAATGAGCAGTTCTTC. Amino acid sequence: CSVVRQESYNEQFF.

This clonotype came up a few times. The chain has TRBV15 and TRBJ1-1; D is ambiguous. The CDR3 is 15 amino acids. CDR1 and CDR2 (germline): LNHNV, YYDKDF (reference sequence). V gave up 4 bases and J gave up 5 bases, with 17 bases separating them. The DNA of the CDR3 is TGTGCCACCAGCATAAAAGATGTGGGGTGGACTGAAGCTTTCTTT. Translation: CATSIKDVGWTEAFF.

The gene calls are TRBV3-1 and TRBJ1-1; weak D call: TRBD1 (5 bases). The CDR3 runs to 18 residues. V was trimmed by 0 bases and J by 0 bases, leaving 17 bases between them. CDR1 is LGHDT and CDR2 is YNNKEL in the germline V gene (reference sequence). This CDR3 is CASSQDVRERGMNTEAFF. CDR3 DNA: TGTGCCAGCAGCCAAGATGTTAGAGAGAGGGGAATGAACACTGAAGCTTTCTTT.

CDR3 sequence reads: CASSRLASNNEQFF. For the CDR3, the DNA is TGTGCCAGCAGCAGACTAGCGTCCAACAATGAGCAGTTCTTC. V usage is TRBV2 and J usage is TRBJ2-1, with 8 nucleotides matching TRBD2. V was pared by 6 bases and J by 5 bases, with 6 bases of the junction left unmatched. CDR3 length equals 14 residues. Germline loops: CDR1 SNHLY, CDR2 FYNNEI.

A few counts support this clonotype. This chain uses TRBV24-1 with TRBJ2-3, with D tentatively TRBD1 (6 bases). CDR3 length: 12 amino acids. V dropped 6 bases and J dropped 6 bases, with 9 bases sitting between them. Germline V lookup: CDR1 KGHDR, CDR2 SFDVKD. CDR3 residues: CATSWGLDTQYF. The CDR3 DNA sequence: TGTGCCACCAGTTGGGGGCTCGATACGCAGTATTTT.

Ten or more counts support this clonotype. The genes are TRBV29-1 and TRBJ2-7, with 7 bases lining up with TRBD1. The junction had 3 bases not matched to a gene; V was cut back by 1 base and J by 0 bases. The length of the CDR3 is 14 residues. Looked up from germline, CDR1 is SQVTM and CDR2 is ANQGSEA. The CDR3 bases are TGCAGCGTTGAAGGACAGGGAAACTCCTACGAGCAGTACTTC. This sequence encodes CSVEGQGNSYEQYF.

This clonotype was seen a few times. The chain couples TRBV10-3 to TRBJ1-2, with D perhaps matching TRBD1 (5 bases). Germline CDR1 and CDR2: ENHRY and SYGVKD. V was clipped by 3 bases and J by 3 bases, with 8 bases between them. This CDR3 has 13 amino acids. CDR3 loop: CAISEVGDYGYTF. The CDR3 nucleotides are TGTGCCATCAGTGAAGTAGGGGACTATGGCTACACCTTC.

This clonotype was seen only a few times. J is TRBJ2-7 and V is TRBV6-2 or TRBV6-3; a possible D gene is TRBD2 (6 bases). V shed 6 bases and J shed 5 bases, with 17 bases lying between them. The germline CDR1 and CDR2 sequences are MNHEY and SVGEGT. The CDR3 contains 14 residues. The CDR3 DNA follows: TGTGCCAGCAGACCCTTAGCGGTGGTGGACGAGCAGTACTTC. It yields the protein CASRPLAVVDEQYF.

V and J are TRBV7-9 and TRBJ2-5, with 8 bases aligning to TRBD2. Germline values: CDR1 SEHNR, CDR2 FQNEAQ (reference sequence). The CDR3 sequence is 16 residues long. The J segment lost 3 bases and the V segment lost 4 bases, leaving 10 bases of the junction unmatched. CDR3 coding DNA: TGTGCCAGCAGCTCCCCTTCAGCGGGAGTGAAAGAGACCCAGTACTTC. Its translation is CASSSPSAGVKETQYF.

This clonotype was observed at least ten times. CDR3 amino acids: CASSSRTSIAKNIQYF. The CDR3 bases are TGTGCCAGCAGCTCCAGGACTAGCATAGCCAAAAACATTCAGTACTTC. The rearrangement links TRBV3-1 to TRBJ2-4; the match to TRBD2 covers 8 bases. The germline V gene has CDR1 LGHDT and CDR2 YNNKEL (reference sequence). The CDR3 is 16 residues long. The ends lost 5 bases at V and 0 bases at J; junction bases unmatched: 6.

V is TRBV6-2 or TRBV6-3 and J is TRBJ2-7; 13 bases are shared with TRBD2. The V gene end was trimmed by 4 bases and the J gene end by 6 bases; junction bases not matched to a gene: 3. Germline V gives CDR1 MNHEY, CDR2 SVGEGT. The CDR3 has 14 amino acids. CDR3 DNA: TGTGCCAGCAGTTTAAGGACTAGCGGGAGCGAGCAGTACTTC. This encodes CASSLRTSGSEQYF.

This clonotype turned up a few times. V usage is TRBV6-2 or TRBV6-3 and J usage is TRBJ2-5; D possibly matches TRBD1 or TRBD2 (5 bases each). There are 15 residues in the CDR3. CDR1 is MNHEY, CDR2 SVGEGT, per germline. V lost 5 bases and J lost 1, with 14 bases in between. CDR3 in amino acids: CASSLGDGIQETQYF. The CDR3, as DNA: TGTGCCAGCAGTCTCGGGGACGGTATCCAAGAGACCCAGTACTTC.

The sample holds a few counts of this clonotype. This chain links TRBV12-3 or TRBV12-4 with TRBJ2-2; 7 nucleotides align to TRBD2. The V gene end was trimmed by 3 bases and the J gene end by 3 bases; junction bases not matched to a gene: 4. This CDR3 is 15 amino acids long. CDR3 DNA sequence: TGTGCCAGCAGTTTGAGCGGGGCTCACACCGGGGAGCTGTTTTTT. It is translated as CASSLSGAHTGELFF.

The chain recombines TRBV20-1 with TRBJ2-5; TRBD2 agrees at 12 bases. The CDR3 is 16 amino acids. V lost 3 bases to trimming and J lost 2 bases; unmatched junction nucleotides: 7. The germline CDR1 and CDR2 sequences are DFQATT and SNEGSKA (reference sequence). CDR3: CSASFGTSGPQETQYF. As DNA, the CDR3 is TGCAGTGCTAGTTTCGGGACTAGCGGGCCGCAAGAGACCCAGTACTTC.

The V gene is TRBV6-5, the J gene TRBJ2-1; 12 nucleotides line up with TRBD2. Germline values: CDR1 MNHEY, CDR2 SVGAGI. This CDR3 is built from 14 residues. V shed 4 bases and J 12 bases; nucleotides not matched to a gene: 7. The DNA for the CDR3 is TGTGCCAGCAGTTCCACGACTAGCGGGAGTTCGCAGTTCTTC. Its translation is CASSSTTSGSSQFF.

This chain connects TRBV20-1 to TRBJ2-2, with D perhaps TRBD1 (5 bases). This CDR3 is built from 15 residues. Germline V lookup: CDR1 DFQATT, CDR2 SNEGSKA (reference sequence). V dropped 6 bases and J dropped 1 base, with 15 bases sitting between them. CDR3 protein: CSATRPRENTGELFF. In DNA form, the CDR3 reads TGCAGTGCCACGCGCCCCAGGGAGAACACCGGGGAGCTGTTTTTT.

The CDR3 here is CSSTGTSGGASETQYF. The CDR3 bases are TGCAGCAGTACCGGGACTAGCGGGGGGGCTTCTGAGACCCAGTACTTC. The J gene is TRBJ2-5, the V gene TRBV20-1; 16 bases are shared with TRBD2. Germline V gene lookup returns CDR1 DFQATT and CDR2 SNEGSKA (reference sequence). This CDR3 region has 16 residues.

J is TRBJ2-3 and V is TRBV29-1; 14 positions match TRBD2. Germline V lookup: CDR1 SQVTM, CDR2 ANQGSEA. V trimming: 5 bases; J trimming: 0 bases; junction bases outside the gene matches: 19. The CDR3 length is 21 residues. The CDR3 nucleotides are TGCAGCGTTTGGGACAGGGGTAGGACTAGCGGGGGGTCCGCTAGCACAGATACGCAGTATTTT. Protein product: CSVWDRGRTSGGSASTDTQYF.

In its sample, this clonotype was seen a few times. This chain connects TRBV10-3 to TRBJ2-1; 13 bases fit TRBD2. The CDR3 is 15 amino acids. V dropped 9 bases and J dropped 1; count of bases not matched to a gene: 3. The germline V gene has CDR1 ENHRY and CDR2 SYGVKD. For the CDR3, the DNA is TGTGCCATAGGGACTAGCGGGGCTTCCTACAATGAGCAGTTCTTC. Translating gives CAIGTSGASYNEQFF.

The rearrangement links TRBV11-3 to TRBJ2-1; tentative D call: TRBD1 (6 bases). V was pared by 0 bases and J by 2 bases, with 11 bases between. The CDR3 sequence is 16 residues long. The V gene's germline CDR1 is SGHNT and CDR2 YENEEA. The CDR3 is CASSLDVAGAYNEQFF. CDR3 nucleotides: TGTGCCAGCAGCTTAGATGTCGCAGGGGCCTACAATGAGCAGTTCTTC.

This clonotype was counted a few times. The rearrangement uses TRBV29-1 and TRBJ2-2, with 8 bases aligning to TRBD1. Trimming at V came to 2 bases and at J to 6 bases, leaving 14 bases not matched to a gene. This CDR3 is 17 amino acids long. Germline V gene sequence: CDR1 SQVTM, CDR2 ANQGSEA. In DNA form, the CDR3 reads TGCAGCGTTGAACCCTTTCGGACAGGGATAGGAGCCGGGGAGCTGTTTTTT. As protein: CSVEPFRTGIGAGELFF.

The rearrangement links TRBV11-2 to TRBJ2-1; D is unresolved. The CDR3 has 14 amino acids. The V end lost 8 bases, the J end lost 4 bases, and 15 bases lay between the germline ends. Germline V gene data show CDR1 as SGHAT and CDR2 as FQNNGV. CDR3 protein: CASVAGQEYNEQFF. In DNA, the CDR3 is TGTGCCAGCGTAGCCGGGCAAGAGTACAATGAGCAGTTCTTC.

This chain links TRBV5-1 with TRBJ2-2; D unresolved. The CDR3 covers 14 residues. The V end lost 5 bases, the J end lost 4 bases, and 12 bases lay between the germline ends. Germline CDR1 is SGHRS and CDR2 is YFSETQ. CDR3 loop: CASSTGEATGELFF. The CDR3 DNA reads as TGCGCCAGCAGTACCGGCGAAGCCACCGGGGAGCTGTTTTTT.

The rearrangement uses TRBV18 and TRBJ2-1; D is unresolved. This CDR3 has 16 residues. CDR1 KGHSH and CDR2 LQKENI come from the germline V gene. V shed 3 bases and J shed 0 bases, with 12 bases lying between them. The CDR3 protein is CASSPTMVSSYNEQFF. The DNA of the CDR3 is TGTGCCAGCTCACCGACGATGGTCAGCTCCTACAATGAGCAGTTCTTC.

This clonotype was picked up a small number of times. The V gene is TRBV6-5, the J gene TRBJ2-1; TRBD1 matches at 8 bases. V lost 5 bases and J lost 12; bases outside the gene matches: 6. Germline V lookup: CDR1 MNHEY, CDR2 SVGAGI. CDR3 size: 12 residues. Here the CDR3 DNA reads TGTGCCAGCAGTCCAAAAGGACAGGGGCAGTTCTTC. Translation: CASSPKGQGQFF.

This clonotype was counted a few times. The chain couples TRBV7-9 to TRBJ2-7; 10 bases line up with TRBD2. The CDR3 sequence is 14 residues long. J gave up 7 bases and V 4 bases, and 7 bases lay outside the gene matches. Germline V gene data show CDR1 as SEHNR and CDR2 as FQNEAQ (reference sequence). The CDR3 loop reads CASSSLAGVSEQYF. The CDR3 DNA reads TGTGCCAGCAGCTCCCTAGCGGGAGTTAGTGAGCAGTACTTC.

This chain uses TRBV20-1 with TRBJ2-6, with D unresolved. V lost 1 base and J lost 3, with 13 bases in between. Germline CDR1 is DFQATT and CDR2 is SNEGSKA (reference sequence). The CDR3 runs to 16 residues. CDR3 in amino acids: CSARGGTSGGANVLTF. In nucleotides, the CDR3 is TGCAGTGCTAGAGGAGGCACTTCGGGTGGGGCCAACGTCCTGACTTTC.

The chain carries TRBV3-2 and TRBJ2-3; TRBD1 is taken as the D call from the table, unchecked against the DNA. TRBV3-2 is an annotated pseudogene. There are 19 residues in the CDR3. Here the CDR3 DNA reads TGTACCAGCTGCTATCTTCCCCCGCCGAGTGTGCGGGGCACAGATACGCAGTATTTT. It is translated as CTSCYLPPPSVRGTDTQYF.